The 2 T cell receptor beta chains listed next were all sequenced from one sample in a study of blood T cell repertoires in COVID-19 (dated by TCRdb to 2020 to 2022). Receptor amplification or capture employed the immunoSEQ multiplex PCR assay. The table was pulled from immuneACCESS by TCRdb, which kept in-frame rearrangements only. Such tables lose some clones; where checked, under half of the loss comes from unresolved V genes, and the rest has no known cause. Counted in this sample were 200,000 to 300,000 clones; roughly 80% of them appeared once. Roughly 10% of the sample goes to the ten largest clones. The sequencing input was peripheral blood. These receptors were collected from a woman older than 75 with acute or convalescent COVID-19.

The genes are TRBV18 and TRBJ1-4; D might be TRBD1 (6 bases). Deletions cut 2 bases from V and 5 bases from J, with 18 bases between. The CDR3 extends over 17 amino acids. Germline V lookup: CDR1 KGHSH, CDR2 LQKENI. The CDR3 is CASSPEVSGGANEKLFF. CDR3 sequence (DNA): TGTGCCAGCTCACCAGAAGTTTCGGGGGGCGCAAATGAAAAACTGTTTTTT.

In regard to this clone: This CDR3 is also generated by other DNA sequences in the sample. The CDR3 DNA is TGCGCCAGCAGCTTGGGGAGCTCTGGGGCCAACGTCCTGACTTTC. Translating it yields CASSLGSSGANVLTF. The chain uses TRBV5-1 and TRBJ2-6, with D unclear. This CDR3 spans 15 amino acids. CDR1 is SGHRS and CDR2 is YFSETQ in the germline V gene. Trimming stripped 0 bases from V and 0 bases from J, with 4 bases between.